What follows is one T cell receptor beta chain and its context. Germline loops: CDR1 SQVTM, CDR2 ANQGSEA. The CDR3 has 13 residues. The V and J ends lost 7 bases and 5 bases respectively, with 17 bases between them. Measured with immunoSEQ multiplex PCR; TCRdb has only the in-frame clones, and not every one. In the table there are 150,000 or so clones, 84% of which are singletons. Donors came from a validation cohort of over a hundred subjects, distinct from the first 666-subject cohort. The sample comes from a study of cytomegalovirus exposure and HLA in healthy donors. Study in general: The same platform was used for the 120 or so validation repertoires as for the 650 to 800 first-cohort repertoires, as reported in a later analysis.

This rearrangement joins TRBV29-1 to TRBJ1-1; D gene unclear. The sample was PBMCs. The TCR originated in a man under 40 in good health and CMV-seropositive. The CDR3, as DNA: TGCAGCGGGCGGGCCGGTGAATGGACTGAAGCTTTCTTT. Protein product: CSGRAGEWTEAFF.